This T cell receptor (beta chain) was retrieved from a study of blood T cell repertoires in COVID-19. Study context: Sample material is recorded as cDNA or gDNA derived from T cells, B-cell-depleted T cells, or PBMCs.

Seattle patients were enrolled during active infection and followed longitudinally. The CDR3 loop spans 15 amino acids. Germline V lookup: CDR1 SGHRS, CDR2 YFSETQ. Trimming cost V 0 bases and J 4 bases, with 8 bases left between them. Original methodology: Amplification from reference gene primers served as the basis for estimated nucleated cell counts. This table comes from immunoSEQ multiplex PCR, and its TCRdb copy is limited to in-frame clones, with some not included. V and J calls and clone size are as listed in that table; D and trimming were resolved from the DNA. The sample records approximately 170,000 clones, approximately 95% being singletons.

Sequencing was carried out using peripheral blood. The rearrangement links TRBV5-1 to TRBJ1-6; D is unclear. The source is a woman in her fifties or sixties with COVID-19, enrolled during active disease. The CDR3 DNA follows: TGCGCCAGCAGCTTGGAAGGAGTGTATAATTCACCCCTCCACTTT. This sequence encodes CASSLEGVYNSPLHF.